The source of this T cell receptor (beta chain) is a study of T cell repertoires in cytomegalovirus infection. One entry per CDR3 protein results from TCRdb running MiXCR on the reads. The data show about 130,000 distinct CDR3 sequences, 7% to 10% seen once. This clonotype appeared many times. Antigen unknown. V dropped 5 bases and J dropped 3; count of bases not matched to a gene: 7. From germline, CDR1 is SGHVS and CDR2 FQNEAQ. This CDR3 is 16 amino acids long. Whole-study results and caveats: There were HLA-C-restricted CMV-specific TCR beta clonotypes dominating the ex vivo response.

Specimen: PBMCs. This clonotype originated in a human donor in good health (CMV status not recorded). Some clones in this sample may be carry-over from other donors' samples. The chain joins TRBV7-8 to TRBJ2-3; 11 nucleotides agree with TRBD2. Written as DNA, the CDR3 is TGTGCCAGCAGCCCCCGGGGACTAGCGGCGACAGATACGCAGTATTTT. Translation gives CASSPRGLAATDTQYF.